This paragraph reports one T cell receptor beta chain. One end of the junction does not line up with germline, which may come from a read error. At the DNA level, this CDR3 is encoded by other sequences in the same sample as well. This sample was taken from a study of cytomegalovirus exposure and HLA in healthy donors. The study ran its PCR with 60 Vbeta and 13 Jbeta primers. Clones were read by immunoSEQ multiplex PCR, and TCRdb kept only the in-frame ones, dropping some. This sample's table reports about 67,000 clones. The germline V gene encodes CDR1 SGHKS and CDR2 YYEKEE (reference sequence). This CDR3 has 13 residues.

Source material: PBMCs. The genes are TRBV5-5 and TRBJ1-4; D call uncertain. The TCR originated in a woman between 40 and 55 years old in good health and CMV-seropositive. The CDR3 is CASSLVRDEKLFF. CDR3 nucleotide sequence: TGTGCCAGCAGCTTGGTGAGGGATGAGAAACTGTTTTTT.